The 16 T cell receptor beta chains listed next were all sequenced from one sample in a study of T cell repertoires in aging, cancer and after chemotherapy. Amplification of TCR beta used genomic DNA extracted from peripheral blood. A mixed TRB-A/B primer pool amplified rearranged TRB by multiplex touch-down PCR. One entry per CDR3 protein, called by TCRdb with MiXCR from the multiplex PCR reads. Of about 2,900 distinct CDR3 sequences listed, over 20% are singletons. The sample was blood. All receptors derive from a human donor with a solid tumor.

The rearrangement uses TRBV6-2 or TRBV6-3 and TRBJ2-7; 10 positions match TRBD1. Germline trimming cut 4 bases from V and 4 bases from J; bases unmatched to any gene: 4. This CDR3 contains 14 residues. In germline, CDR1 is MNHEY, CDR2 SVGEGT. As DNA, the CDR3 is TGTGCCAGCAGTTCGCGGACAGGGGGATACGAGCAGTACTTC. This gives the protein CASSSRTGGYEQYF.

The J gene is TRBJ2-3, the V gene TRBV27; D might be TRBD2 (5 bases). CDR1 and CDR2 (germline): MNHEY, SMNVEV (reference sequence). V gave up 5 bases and J gave up 0 bases, with 12 bases separating them. There are 15 residues in the CDR3. CDR3 protein: CASSPPGSSTDTQYF. The DNA for the CDR3 is TGTGCCAGCAGTCCGCCGGGGTCTAGCACAGATACGCAGTATTTT.

This chain connects TRBV11-2 to TRBJ2-3; D uncertain. This CDR3 has 12 amino acids. V was cut by 2 bases and J by 5 bases, with 5 bases left in between. Germline V gene lookup returns CDR1 SGHAT and CDR2 FQNNGV. CDR3 DNA: TGTGCCAGCAGCTTAAAACGAGATACGCAGTATTTT. Protein sequence: CASSLKRDTQYF.

This clonotype was picked up a small number of times. This chain uses TRBV11-2 with TRBJ1-4; the D gene is possibly TRBD1 (5 bases). Germline values: CDR1 SGHAT, CDR2 FQNNGV. The V gene lost 2 bases and the J gene lost 5 bases, with 12 bases spanning the gap. This CDR3 has 15 amino acids. CDR3 sequence: CASSLSGGGNEKLFF. The DNA of the CDR3 is TGTGCCAGCAGCTTATCCGGTGGGGGAAATGAAAAACTGTTTTTT.

In this sample, this clonotype is medium-sized (0.01 to 0.1%). The J gene is TRBJ1-5, the V gene TRBV29-1; 9 nucleotides line up with TRBD1. The germline CDR1 and CDR2 sequences are SQVTM and ANQGSEA. The ends lost 4 bases at V and 1 base at J; junction bases unmatched: 5. The CDR3 has 15 residues. CDR3: CSVVDRGFSNQPQHF. The DNA of the CDR3 is TGCAGCGTTGTCGACAGGGGGTTCAGCAATCAGCCCCAGCATTTT.

The J gene is TRBJ1-3, the V gene TRBV6-6; possible D gene TRBD1, 5 bases. Trimming cost V 0 bases and J 2 bases, with 11 bases left between them. Germline V gives CDR1 MNHNY, CDR2 SVGAGI (reference sequence). This CDR3 is 16 amino acids long. The CDR3 region has the DNA TGTGCCAGCAGTTACTCGGCCAGGGCTACTGGAAACACCATATATTTT. As protein: CASSYSARATGNTIYF.

This clonotype was detected only a few times. The chain couples TRBV27 to TRBJ1-5, with no clear D. With 7 bases removed from V and 6 bases from J, the gap between germline ends came to 10 bases. Germline CDR1 is MNHEY and CDR2 is SMNVEV (reference sequence). CDR3 length: 12 amino acids. CDR3 nucleotide sequence: TGTGCCAGCAACCAGGTCGCTCAGCCCCAGCATTTT. The encoded protein is CASNQVAQPQHF.

The J gene is TRBJ2-3, the V gene TRBV6-1, with a weak D call TRBD2 (6 bases). Germline values: CDR1 MNHNS, CDR2 SASEGT. The ends were cut back, 5 bases at V and 2 bases at J, with 14 bases in the middle. The CDR3 spans 15 residues. CDR3 bases: TGTGCCAGCAGTTATAGCGGAATAGCCACAGATACGCAGTATTTT. Translated: CASSYSGIATDTQYF.

By sample fraction, this clonotype is hyperexpanded. V and J are TRBV6-5 and TRBJ2-1; D remains ambiguous. Trimming took off 5 bases at V and 7 bases at J, with 9 bases between the two ends. The CDR3 runs 12 residues. From germline, CDR1 is MNHEY and CDR2 SVGAGI. The CDR3 DNA reads TGTGCCAGCAGTCCGGTCGGGAATGAGCAGTTCTTC. It translates to CASSPVGNEQFF.

This clonotype was seen just once. One base away lies a much larger clone, so this may be a sequencing read error. The chain has TRBV30 and TRBJ1-1, with D hard to call. Germline loops: CDR1 GTSNPN, CDR2 SVGIG (reference sequence). The CDR3 is 11 residues long. DNA of the CDR3: TGTGCCTGGAGGACCTACACTAAAGCTTTCTTT. Translating it yields CAWRTYTKAFF.

This rearrangement joins TRBV5-1 to TRBJ2-3, with 8 bases matching TRBD2. V was clipped by 8 bases and J by 2 bases; unmatched bases: 7. CDR1 is SGHRS and CDR2 is YFSETQ in the germline V gene. The CDR3 extends over 14 amino acids. Here the CDR3 reads CASGVRGDTDTQYF. The DNA for the CDR3 is TGCGCCAGTGGGGTGCGGGGGGACACAGATACGCAGTATTTT.

The CDR3 DNA is TGTGCCAGCATGCCGGGACAGCGGGTTGTGGATGAGCAGTTCTTC. Its translation is CASMPGQRVVDEQFF. V and J are TRBV6-5 and TRBJ2-1; D perhaps matches TRBD1 (7 bases). This CDR3 has 15 amino acids. Germline assignment: CDR1 MNHEY and CDR2 SVGAGI. V was cut by 7 bases and J by 8 bases, with 21 bases left in between.

The gene calls are TRBV5-1 and TRBJ1-3, with D possibly matching TRBD1 (5 bases). The CDR3 totals 14 residues. From germline, CDR1 is SGHRS and CDR2 YFSETQ. The V end lost 0 bases, the J end lost 7 bases, and 11 bases lay between the germline ends. The CDR3 region is CASSLDRLGNTIYF. The CDR3, as DNA: TGCGCCAGCAGCTTGGACAGGTTGGGGAACACCATATATTTT.

This clonotype qualifies as medium-sized. J is TRBJ2-7 and V is TRBV6-1, with no clear D. Trimming cost V 8 bases and J 6 bases, with 8 bases left between them. In germline, CDR1 is MNHNS, CDR2 SASEGT. The CDR3 has 10 amino acids. This chain's CDR3 is CASGTTEQYF. The CDR3, as DNA: TGTGCCAGCGGTACAACCGAGCAGTACTTC.

Judged by abundance, this clonotype is medium-sized. CDR3 in DNA: TGTGCCAGTAGTTGGACGGGGAACACTGAAGCTTTCTTT. Amino acids: CASSWTGNTEAFF. V gene TRBV19 combines with J gene TRBJ1-1; no clear D gene. In germline, CDR1 is LNHDA, CDR2 SQIVND (reference sequence). This CDR3 comprises 13 residues. Trimming pared 5 bases from V and 1 base from J, leaving 8 bases between.

This clonotype rates as medium-sized. CDR3 DNA: TGTGCCAGCAGCCCCATACTTAGCTGGGGCCTCTCTAGCACAGATACGCAGTATTTT. As protein: CASSPILSWGLSSTDTQYF. V gene TRBV7-9 combines with J gene TRBJ2-3; tentative D call: TRBD1 (5 bases). The CDR3 runs 19 residues. Germline V CDR1 and CDR2: SEHNR, FQNEAQ (reference sequence). With 5 bases removed from V and 0 bases from J, the gap between germline ends came to 24 bases.